The next 10 T cell receptor beta chains were all read from a single sample in a study of blood T cell repertoires in COVID-19. Libraries were prepared by immunoSEQ multiplex PCR; TCRdb keeps only in-frame clonotypes and omits some of them. The table includes more than 55,000 clones, 90% detected once. The sample was peripheral blood. These receptor sequences come from a human donor with active COVID-19. The donor label of this sample is uncertain.

The chain recombines TRBV9 with TRBJ1-6; the match to TRBD1 covers 7 bases. J gave up 7 bases and V 7 bases, and 5 bases lay outside the gene matches. From germline, CDR1 is SGDLS and CDR2 YYNGEE. CDR3 length equals 13 residues. The CDR3 loop is CASGDSPNSPLHF. CDR3 in DNA: TGTGCCAGCGGGGACAGCCCAAATTCACCCCTCCACTTT.

This chain uses TRBV7-9 with TRBJ2-7; D not resolved. Germline V CDR1 and CDR2: SEHNR, FQNEAQ (reference sequence). Trimming left V 3 bases short and J 1 base short, with 4 bases between. There are 12 residues in the CDR3. CDR3 amino acids: CASSFTSYEQYF. As DNA, the CDR3 is TGTGCCAGCAGCTTTACTTCCTACGAGCAGTACTTC.

The rearrangement uses TRBV7-6 and TRBJ2-7; 10 nucleotides align to TRBD2. Germline trimming cut 5 bases from V and 1 base from J; bases unmatched to any gene: 5. CDR1 SGHVS and CDR2 FNYEAQ come from the germline V gene. This CDR3 comprises 15 residues. The CDR3: CASSSSGGNSYEQYF. The DNA for the CDR3 is TGTGCCAGCAGCAGTAGCGGGGGGAATTCCTACGAGCAGTACTTC.

This rearrangement joins TRBV6-1 to TRBJ2-3, with 7 bases that match TRBD1. J was trimmed by 0 bases and V by 3 bases; bases with no gene match: 6. CDR1 and CDR2 (germline): MNHNS, SASEGT. This CDR3 has 16 amino acids. The CDR3 protein is CASSDRQGISTDTQYF. Here the CDR3 DNA reads TGTGCCAGCAGTGACAGACAGGGTATAAGCACAGATACGCAGTATTTT.

The chain is built from TRBV28 and TRBJ1-1; unclear D gene. In germline, CDR1 is MDHEN, CDR2 SYDVKM. This CDR3 comprises 13 residues. V shed 10 bases and J shed 5 bases, with 17 bases lying between them. CDR3 bases: TGTGCCACCTTCGTACAGCCTTCAACTGAAGCTTTCTTT. Translated: CATFVQPSTEAFF.

In this sample, this clone turned up a few times. The chain has TRBV14 and TRBJ2-1; TRBD2 matches at 8 bases. V dropped 3 bases and J dropped 4; count of bases not matched to a gene: 8. CDR1 and CDR2 from the germline V gene are SGHDN and FVKESK. CDR3 length: 16 residues. CDR3 residues: CASSHHYSGVYNEQFF. In nucleotides, the CDR3 is TGTGCCAGCAGCCACCACTATAGCGGGGTTTACAATGAGCAGTTCTTC.

The chain links TRBV5-1 to TRBJ2-3, with no clear D. Germline V gene data show CDR1 as SGHRS and CDR2 as YFSETQ. V gave up 0 bases and J gave up 4 bases, with 9 bases separating them. This CDR3 contains 14 residues. The DNA for the CDR3 is TGCGCCAGCAGCTTGGACCAGGCCCCAGATACGCAGTATTTT. Translated: CASSLDQAPDTQYF. Variable domain in full (rest from reference TRBV5-1 and TRBJ2-3): KAGVTQTPRYLIKTRGQQVTLSCSPISGHRSVSWYQQTPGQGLQFLFEYFSETQRNKGNFPGRFSGRQFSNSRSEMNVSTLELGDSALYLCASSLDQAPDTQYFGPGTRLTVL.

The chain uses TRBV7-2 and TRBJ2-7; D might be TRBD2 (6 bases). Trimming pared 5 bases from V and 6 bases from J, leaving 17 bases between. Germline CDR1 reads SGHTA; CDR2 reads FQGNSA. The CDR3 has 14 amino acids. The CDR3 protein is CASSLTSRSFEQYF. The DNA for the CDR3 is TGTGCCAGCAGCCTAACTAGCAGGAGTTTCGAGCAGTACTTC.

This clone was observed a few times. The chain has TRBV5-1 and TRBJ2-7; 8 positions match TRBD1. V lost 0 bases, J lost 5 bases, and 10 bases stayed unmatched. The CDR3 runs 16 residues. From germline, CDR1 is SGHRS and CDR2 YFSETQ. This CDR3 reads CASSLAVDRGYNEQYF. DNA for the CDR3: TGCGCCAGCAGCTTGGCCGTAGACAGGGGTTATAACGAGCAGTACTTC.

The chain employs TRBV27 and TRBJ2-1, with D possibly TRBD1 on 5 matching bases. The CDR3 extends over 15 amino acids. V shed 3 bases and J shed 8 bases, with 17 bases lying between them. Germline CDR1 is MNHEY and CDR2 is SMNVEV (reference sequence). For the CDR3, the DNA is TGTGCCAGCAGTTTTGAAGGGCAGGGTATCCATGAGCAGTTCTTC. Amino acid sequence: CASSFEGQGIHEQFF.